This TCR beta chain appears in the sequencing data of a study of CD8+ T cells in alopecia areata. Germline loops: CDR1 SQVTM, CDR2 ANQGSEA. CDR3 length: 17 residues. V lost 0 bases to trimming and J lost 0 bases, with 14 bases between them. RNA extraction and reverse transcription yielded cDNA as sequencing template. Generated by immunoSEQ multiplex PCR, the TCRdb table keeps only in-frame clones and is missing some. The sample yields 75,000 to 100,000 clones, less than 50% seen once. This chain connects TRBV29-1 to TRBJ2-2; weak D call: TRBD2 (5 bases). This sequence was found in a human donor with alopecia areata. What was sequenced was CD4+ T cells sorted from blood. The CDR3 DNA follows: TGCAGCGTTGAAGATCGTCTCCGGGGTGCGAACACCGGGGAGCTGTTTTTT. Encoded protein: CSVEDRLRGANTGELFF.